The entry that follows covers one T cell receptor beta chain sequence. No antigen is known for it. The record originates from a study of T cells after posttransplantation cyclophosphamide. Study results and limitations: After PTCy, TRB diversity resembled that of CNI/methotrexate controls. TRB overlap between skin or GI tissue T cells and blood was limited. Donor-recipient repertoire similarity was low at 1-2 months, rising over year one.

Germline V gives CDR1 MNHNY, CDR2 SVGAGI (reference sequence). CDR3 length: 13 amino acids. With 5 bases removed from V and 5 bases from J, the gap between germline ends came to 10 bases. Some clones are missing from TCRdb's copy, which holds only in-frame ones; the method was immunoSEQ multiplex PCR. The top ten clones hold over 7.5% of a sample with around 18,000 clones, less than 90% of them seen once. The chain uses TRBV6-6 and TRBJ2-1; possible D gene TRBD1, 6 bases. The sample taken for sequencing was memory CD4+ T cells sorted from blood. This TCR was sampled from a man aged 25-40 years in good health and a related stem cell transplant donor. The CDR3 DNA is TGTGCCAGCAGTCCCCGACAGGACAATGAGCAGTTCTTC. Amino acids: CASSPRQDNEQFF.